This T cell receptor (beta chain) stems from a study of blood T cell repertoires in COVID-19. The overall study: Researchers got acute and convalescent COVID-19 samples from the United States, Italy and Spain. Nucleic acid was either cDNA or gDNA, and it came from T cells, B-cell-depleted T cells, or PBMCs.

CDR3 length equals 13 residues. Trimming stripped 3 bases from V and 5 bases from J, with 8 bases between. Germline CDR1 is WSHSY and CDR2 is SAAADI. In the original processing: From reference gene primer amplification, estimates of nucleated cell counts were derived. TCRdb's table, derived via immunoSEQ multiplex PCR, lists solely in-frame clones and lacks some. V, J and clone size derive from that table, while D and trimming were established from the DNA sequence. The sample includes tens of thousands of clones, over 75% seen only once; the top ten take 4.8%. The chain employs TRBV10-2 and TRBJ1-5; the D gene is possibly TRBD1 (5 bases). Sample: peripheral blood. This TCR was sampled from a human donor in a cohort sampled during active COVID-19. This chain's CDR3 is CASSEQEHQPQHF. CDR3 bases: TGCGCCAGCAGTGAACAGGAACATCAGCCCCAGCATTTT.